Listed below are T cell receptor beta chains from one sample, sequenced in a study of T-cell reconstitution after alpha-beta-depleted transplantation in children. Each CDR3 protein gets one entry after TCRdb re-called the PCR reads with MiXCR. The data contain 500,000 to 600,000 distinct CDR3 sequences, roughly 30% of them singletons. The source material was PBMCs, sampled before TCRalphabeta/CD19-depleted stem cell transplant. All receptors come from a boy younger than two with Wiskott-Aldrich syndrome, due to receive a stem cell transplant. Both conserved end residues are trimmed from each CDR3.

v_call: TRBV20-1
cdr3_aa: SARPLEGQGTGELF

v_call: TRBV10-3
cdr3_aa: AIRPREFSYEQY

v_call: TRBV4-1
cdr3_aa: ASSQFPPAGYT

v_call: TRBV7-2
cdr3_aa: ASSFRRTSGRETQY

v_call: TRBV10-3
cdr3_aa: AIAGTGRSNTGELF

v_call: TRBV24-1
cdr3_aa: ATSAKTVPNTGELF

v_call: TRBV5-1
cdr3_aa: ASSLTRVGETQY

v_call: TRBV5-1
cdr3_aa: ASSLFASSGSNEQF

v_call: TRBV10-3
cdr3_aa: AIRETSGAAYEQY

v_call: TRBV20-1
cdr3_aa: SARDTGHEQY

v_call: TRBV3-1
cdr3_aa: ASSPNGLAGASYNEQF

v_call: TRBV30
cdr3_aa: AWKLRSYTDTQY

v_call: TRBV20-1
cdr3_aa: SALSTGGGYT

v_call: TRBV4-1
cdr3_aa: ASSPRRGSNAFVNEQF

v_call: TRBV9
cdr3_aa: ASSVAGGKETQY

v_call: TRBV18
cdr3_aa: ASSPTGTGISGELF

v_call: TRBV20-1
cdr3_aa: SASPDGGELF

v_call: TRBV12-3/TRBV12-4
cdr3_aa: ASRRTSGSQYNEQF

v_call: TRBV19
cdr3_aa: ASKGAYEQF

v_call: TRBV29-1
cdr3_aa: SVGGLALAGYT

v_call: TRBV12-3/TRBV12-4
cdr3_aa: ASSFSGRQETQY

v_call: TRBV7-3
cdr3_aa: ASSTGSAYEQY

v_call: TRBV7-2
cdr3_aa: ASSPGQGATEAF

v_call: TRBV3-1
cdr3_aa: ASSQEFGTGKNSPLH

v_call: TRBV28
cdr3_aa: ASSSGTSGSSSYNEQF

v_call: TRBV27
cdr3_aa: ASSLYGQVNTEAF

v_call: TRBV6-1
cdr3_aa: ASSPTGRRNTDTQY

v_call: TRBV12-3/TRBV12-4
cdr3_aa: ASSFSGRNNEQF

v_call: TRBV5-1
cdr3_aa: ASSSLVGSYNEQF

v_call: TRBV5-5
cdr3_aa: ASSLLTSGTELF

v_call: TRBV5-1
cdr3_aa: ASRPDRMNTEAF

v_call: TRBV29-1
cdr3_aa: SVDRQHLFVNYKNTEAF

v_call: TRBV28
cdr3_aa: ASRKPGQGSLGEQY

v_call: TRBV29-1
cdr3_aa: SWKEGNGGNEQY

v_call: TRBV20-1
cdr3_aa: SAAGTILETQY

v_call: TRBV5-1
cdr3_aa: ASSFAGRRGPDTQY

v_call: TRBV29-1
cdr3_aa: SAVAGALNTGELF

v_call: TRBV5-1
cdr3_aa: ASSLVERGEQY

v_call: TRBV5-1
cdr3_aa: ASSREDRSNEKLF

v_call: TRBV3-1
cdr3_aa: ASSQAAGNQPQH

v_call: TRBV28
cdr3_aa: ASRLTSLSYEQY

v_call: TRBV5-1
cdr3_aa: ASRTGTGADGYT

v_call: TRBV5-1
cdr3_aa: ASSLGVMNTEAF

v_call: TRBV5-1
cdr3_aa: ASSLRGMSLAGASGNEQF

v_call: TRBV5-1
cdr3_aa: ASSIGGPSYNSPLH

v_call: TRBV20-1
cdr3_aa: IASGISGVLGETQY

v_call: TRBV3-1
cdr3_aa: ASSQDTGGTPYEQY

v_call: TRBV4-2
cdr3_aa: ASTPRQSATNEKLF

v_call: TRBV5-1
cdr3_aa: ASSGTASPAF

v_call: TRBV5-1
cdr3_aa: ASSPRWTGGNTEAF

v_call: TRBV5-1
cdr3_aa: ASSFFGLGSYTQY

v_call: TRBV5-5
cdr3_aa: ASTTGPTAKNIQY

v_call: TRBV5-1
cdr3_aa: ASSPGGYEQY

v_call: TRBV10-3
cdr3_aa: AIRGTENSPLH

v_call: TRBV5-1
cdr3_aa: ASSLSPAGVGETQY